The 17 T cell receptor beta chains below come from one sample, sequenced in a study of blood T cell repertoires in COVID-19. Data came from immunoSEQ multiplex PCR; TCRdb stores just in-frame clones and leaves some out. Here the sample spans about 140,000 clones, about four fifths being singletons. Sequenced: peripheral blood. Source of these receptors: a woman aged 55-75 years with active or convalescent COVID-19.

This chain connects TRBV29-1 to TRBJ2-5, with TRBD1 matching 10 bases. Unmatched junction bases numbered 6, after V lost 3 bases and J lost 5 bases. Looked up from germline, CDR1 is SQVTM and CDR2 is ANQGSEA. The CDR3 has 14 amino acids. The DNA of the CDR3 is TGCAGCGTTGACGACAGGGGGCTGGGGGAGACCCAGTACTTC. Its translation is CSVDDRGLGETQYF.

The CDR3 here is CASSLRPGSYEQYF. Written as DNA, the CDR3 is TGTGCCAGCAGTTTACGCCCCGGCTCCTACGAGCAGTACTTC. The chain links TRBV27 to TRBJ2-7; D unclear. The CDR3 length is 14 residues. With 2 bases removed from V and 0 bases from J, the gap between germline ends came to 8 bases. The germline CDR1 and CDR2 sequences are MNHEY and SMNVEV (reference sequence).

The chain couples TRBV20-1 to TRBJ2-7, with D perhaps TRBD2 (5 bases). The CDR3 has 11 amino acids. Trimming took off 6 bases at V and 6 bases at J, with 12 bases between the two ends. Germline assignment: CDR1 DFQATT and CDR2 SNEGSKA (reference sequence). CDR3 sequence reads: CSALALLEQYF. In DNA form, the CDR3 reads TGCAGTGCGCTAGCCCTCCTCGAGCAGTACTTC.

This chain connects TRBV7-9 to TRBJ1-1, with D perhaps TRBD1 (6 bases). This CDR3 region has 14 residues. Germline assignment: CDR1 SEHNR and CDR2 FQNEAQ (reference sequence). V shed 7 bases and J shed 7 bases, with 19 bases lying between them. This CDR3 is CASNLGGGRFEAFF. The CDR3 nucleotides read TGTGCCAGCAACCTTGGGGGGGGCCGGTTTGAAGCTTTCTTT.

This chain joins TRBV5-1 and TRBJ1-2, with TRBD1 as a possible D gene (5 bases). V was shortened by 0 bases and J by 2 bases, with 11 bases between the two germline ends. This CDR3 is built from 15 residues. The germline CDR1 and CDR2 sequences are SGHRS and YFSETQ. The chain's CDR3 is CASSLGSGINYGYTF. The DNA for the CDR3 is TGCGCCAGCAGCTTGGGATCAGGGATCAACTATGGCTACACCTTC.

CDR3 residues: CASKAGGYNEQFF. Written as DNA, the CDR3 is TGTGCCAGCAAGGCGGGGGGATACAATGAGCAGTTCTTC. The J gene is TRBJ2-1, the V gene TRBV25-1; 8 bases match TRBD2. The V and J ends lost 7 bases and 4 bases, in that order; junction bases with no gene match: 3. Germline values: CDR1 MGHDK, CDR2 SYGVNS. The CDR3 is 13 amino acids.

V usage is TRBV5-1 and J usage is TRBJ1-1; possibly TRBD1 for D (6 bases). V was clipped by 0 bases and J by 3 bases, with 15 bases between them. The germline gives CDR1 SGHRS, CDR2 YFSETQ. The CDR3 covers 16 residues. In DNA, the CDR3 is TGCGCCAGCAGCTTGGAGGCAGGGGTATCATACACTGAAGCTTTCTTT. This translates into CASSLEAGVSYTEAFF.

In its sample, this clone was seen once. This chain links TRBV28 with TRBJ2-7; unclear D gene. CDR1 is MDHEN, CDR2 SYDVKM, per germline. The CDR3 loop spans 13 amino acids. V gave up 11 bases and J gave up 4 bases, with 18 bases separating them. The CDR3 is CASTPPLYYEQYV. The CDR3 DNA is TGTGCCTCCACACCCCCCCTTTATTACGAGCAGTACGTC.

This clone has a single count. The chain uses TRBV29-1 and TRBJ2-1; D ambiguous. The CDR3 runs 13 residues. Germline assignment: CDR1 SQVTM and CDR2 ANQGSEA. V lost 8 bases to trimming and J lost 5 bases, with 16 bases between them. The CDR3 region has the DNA TGCAGCCTCCTCCCTGTCTCTGACAATGAGCAGTTCTTC. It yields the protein CSLLPVSDNEQFF.

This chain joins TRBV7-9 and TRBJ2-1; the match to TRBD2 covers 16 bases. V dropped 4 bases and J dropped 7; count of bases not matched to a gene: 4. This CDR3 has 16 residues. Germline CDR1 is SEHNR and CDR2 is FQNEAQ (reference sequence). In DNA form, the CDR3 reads TGTGCCAGCAGCTCGGGACTAGCGGGAGGGAGGAATGAGCAGTTCTTC. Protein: CASSSGLAGGRNEQFF.

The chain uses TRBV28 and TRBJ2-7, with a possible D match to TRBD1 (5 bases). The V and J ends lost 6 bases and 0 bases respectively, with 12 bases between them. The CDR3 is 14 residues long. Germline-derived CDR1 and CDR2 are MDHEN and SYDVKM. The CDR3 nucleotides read TGTGCCAGCAGAAAAGGGGCGGACTCCTACGAGCAGTACTTC. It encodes CASRKGADSYEQYF. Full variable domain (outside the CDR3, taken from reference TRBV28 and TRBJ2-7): DVKVTQSSRYLVKRTGEKVFLECVQDMDHENMFWYRQDPGLGLRLIYFSYDVKMKEKGDIPEGYSVSREKKERFSLILESASTNQTSMYLCASRKGADSYEQYFGPGTRLTVT.

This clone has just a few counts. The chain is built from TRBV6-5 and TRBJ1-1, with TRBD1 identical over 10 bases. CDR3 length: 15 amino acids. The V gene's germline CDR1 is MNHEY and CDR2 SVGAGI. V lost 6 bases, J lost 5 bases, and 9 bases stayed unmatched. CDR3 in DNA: TGTGCCAGCAGCAAAGGTAGGACAGGGGGTACTGAAGCTTTCTTT. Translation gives CASSKGRTGGTEAFF.

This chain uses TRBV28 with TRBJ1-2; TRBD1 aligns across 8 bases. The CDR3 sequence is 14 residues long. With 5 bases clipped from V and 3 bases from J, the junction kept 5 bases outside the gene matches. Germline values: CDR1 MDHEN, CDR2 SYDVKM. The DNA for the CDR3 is TGTGCCAGCAGTATTCCGGGACAGGACTATGGCTACACCTTC. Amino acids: CASSIPGQDYGYTF.

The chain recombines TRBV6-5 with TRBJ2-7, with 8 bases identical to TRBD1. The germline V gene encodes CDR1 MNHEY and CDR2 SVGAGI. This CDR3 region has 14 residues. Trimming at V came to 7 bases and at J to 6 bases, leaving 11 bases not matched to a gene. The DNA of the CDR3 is TGTGCCAGCACCGCAGGGGGCGCAAAGTCCGAGCAGTACGTC. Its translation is CASTAGGAKSEQYV.

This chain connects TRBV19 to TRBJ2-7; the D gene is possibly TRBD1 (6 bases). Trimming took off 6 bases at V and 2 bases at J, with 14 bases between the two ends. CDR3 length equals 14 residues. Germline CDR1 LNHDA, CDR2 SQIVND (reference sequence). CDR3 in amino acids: CASSSRGITYEQYF. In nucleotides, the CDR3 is TGTGCCAGTAGCTCTAGGGGGATTACCTACGAGCAGTACTTC.

DNA of the CDR3: TGTGCCAGCAGCCTTAGCGGGCCCCAGAATGAGCAGTTCTTC. Its translation is CASSLSGPQNEQFF. This chain joins TRBV5-4 and TRBJ2-1, with 7 bases fitting TRBD2. Germline V gene sequence: CDR1 SGHNT, CDR2 YYREEE (reference sequence). This CDR3 comprises 14 residues. V shed 4 bases, J shed 7 bases, and the junction held 8 bases outside the gene matches.

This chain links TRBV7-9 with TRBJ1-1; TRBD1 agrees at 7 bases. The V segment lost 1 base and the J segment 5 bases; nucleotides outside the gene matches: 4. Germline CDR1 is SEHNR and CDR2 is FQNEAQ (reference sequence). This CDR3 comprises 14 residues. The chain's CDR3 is CASSLGQGETEAFF. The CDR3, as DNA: TGTGCCAGCAGCTTAGGACAGGGTGAGACTGAAGCTTTCTTT.